These 2 T cell receptor beta chains were sequenced from one sample in a study of shared clonotypes between healthy human individuals. TCRdb's table, derived via immunoSEQ multiplex PCR, lists solely in-frame clones and lacks some. The sample holds over a million clones; 75% to 80% are singletons and the top ten take around 0.6%. The sequencing input was memory CD4+ T cells from PBMCs. Described subset: CD45RA-negative fraction. The receptors derive from a man aged 18 to 29 in good health. Some clones in this sample may be carry-over from other donors' samples.

This clone showed up just a few times. The rearrangement uses TRBV25-1 and TRBJ1-2; D is ambiguous. The germline CDR1 and CDR2 sequences are MGHDK and SYGVNS. This CDR3 spans 14 amino acids. Trimming removed 3 bases from V and 6 bases from J, with 14 bases in between. CDR3 residues: CASSDPGWSNGYTF. In DNA form, the CDR3 reads TGTGCCAGCAGTGATCCAGGATGGAGTAATGGCTACACCTTC.

This clone was seen only once. The J gene is TRBJ2-7, the V gene TRBV28; 9 bases line up with TRBD1. Germline assignment: CDR1 MDHEN and CDR2 SYDVKM. The trim removed 6 bases at V and 5 bases at J, leaving 8 bases unmatched. The CDR3 spans 14 residues. The CDR3 protein is CASRPGQGGNEQYF. The CDR3 region has the DNA TGTGCCAGCAGGCCGGGACAGGGCGGCAACGAGCAGTACTTC.